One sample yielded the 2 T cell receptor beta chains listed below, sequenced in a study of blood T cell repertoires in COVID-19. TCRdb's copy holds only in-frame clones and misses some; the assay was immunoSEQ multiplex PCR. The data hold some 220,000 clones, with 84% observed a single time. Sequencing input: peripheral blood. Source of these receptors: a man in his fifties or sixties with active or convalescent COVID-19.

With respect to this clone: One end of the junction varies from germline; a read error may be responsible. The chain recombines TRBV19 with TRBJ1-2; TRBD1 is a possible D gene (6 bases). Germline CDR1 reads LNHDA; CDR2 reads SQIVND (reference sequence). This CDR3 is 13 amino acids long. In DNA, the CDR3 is TGTGCCAGTAGTGTAGACAGGTCCTATGGCCACACCTTC. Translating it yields CASSVDRSYGHTF.

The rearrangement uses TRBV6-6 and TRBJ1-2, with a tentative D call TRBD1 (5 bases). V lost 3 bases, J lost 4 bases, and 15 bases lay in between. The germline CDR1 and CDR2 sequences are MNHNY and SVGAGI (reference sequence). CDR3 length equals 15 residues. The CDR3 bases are TGTGCCAGCAGTTATTACAGGACACTAACCTATGGCTACACCTTC. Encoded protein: CASSYYRTLTYGYTF.